The 17 T cell receptor beta chains below come from one sample, sequenced in a study of technical replicates of blood from a few donors. Sequenced by immunoSEQ multiplex PCR; TCRdb stores in-frame clones only, minus some. The sample shows 74,000 or so clones, around nine tenths of them seen only once. Sample: T cells isolated from PBMCs. Source of these receptors: a human donor in good health.

This chain connects TRBV29-1 to TRBJ2-3, with no clear D. CDR3 length: 12 residues. The V end lost 4 bases, the J end lost 0 bases, and 5 bases lay between the germline ends. Germline CDR1 and CDR2: SQVTM and ANQGSEA. The CDR3 is CSVGASTDTQYF. CDR3 coding DNA: TGCAGCGTTGGGGCTAGCACAGATACGCAGTATTTT.

This rearrangement joins TRBV15 to TRBJ2-2; D is possibly TRBD1 (6 bases). Germline CDR1 reads LNHNV; CDR2 reads YYDKDF (reference sequence). V was clipped by 6 bases and J by 4 bases, with 12 bases between them. The CDR3 consists of 14 residues. Written as DNA, the CDR3 is TGTGCCACCAGGCCACAGGGCATCACCGGGGAGCTGTTTTTT. This sequence encodes CATRPQGITGELFF.

The genes are TRBV6-1 and TRBJ1-3, with a weak D call TRBD1 (6 bases). This CDR3 contains 14 residues. Trimming removed 4 bases from V and 1 base from J, with 8 bases in between. Germline CDR1 reads MNHNS; CDR2 reads SASEGT. The DNA for the CDR3 is TGTGCCAGCAGTGCCACAGGGTCTGGAAACACCATATATTTT. Residues: CASSATGSGNTIYF.

The chain employs TRBV30 and TRBJ2-7, with 10 bases aligning to TRBD1. This CDR3 contains 11 residues. Germline CDR1 and CDR2: GTSNPN and SVGIG (reference sequence). The junction had 1 base not matched to a gene; V was cut back by 0 bases and J by 11 bases. This CDR3 is CAWSVGQGEYF. The CDR3 DNA follows: TGTGCCTGGAGTGTCGGACAGGGGGAGTACTTC.

This clone was counted a few times. The chain is built from TRBV29-1 and TRBJ1-1, with D uncertain. The CDR3 length is 11 residues. Trimming took 6 bases from V and 0 from J, leaving 5 bases between them. Germline V gene lookup returns CDR1 SQVTM and CDR2 ANQGSEA. The CDR3 protein is CSVQMNTEAFF. DNA of the CDR3: TGCAGCGTACAAATGAACACTGAAGCTTTCTTT.

This chain uses TRBV28 with TRBJ2-7; tentative D call: TRBD2 (6 bases). Per germline, CDR1 MDHEN and CDR2 SYDVKM. This CDR3 has 14 amino acids. The V and J ends lost 6 bases and 0 bases respectively, with 12 bases between them. The CDR3 DNA sequence: TGTGCCAGCAGGCCGCTAGCGCACTCCTACGAGCAGTACTTC. Translated, it gives CASRPLAHSYEQYF.

The V and J genes are TRBV19 and TRBJ2-3; D ambiguous. The CDR3 sequence is 13 residues long. V was cut by 8 bases and J by 2 bases, with 11 bases left in between. CDR1 and CDR2 from the germline V gene are LNHDA and SQIVND (reference sequence). CDR3 sequence: CASATQLTDTQYF. CDR3 DNA: TGTGCCAGTGCGACACAGCTCACAGATACGCAGTATTTT.

This chain links TRBV5-4 with TRBJ2-7; D is undetermined. Germline V gene data show CDR1 as SGHNT and CDR2 as YYREEE (reference sequence). This CDR3 is built from 13 residues. The V end lost 0 bases, the J end lost 1 base, and 5 bases lay between the germline ends. The CDR3 is CASSLDISYEQYF. As DNA, the CDR3 is TGTGCCAGCAGCTTGGACATTTCCTACGAGCAGTACTTC.

The chain combines TRBV18 with TRBJ2-7; the D gene is possibly TRBD2 (6 bases). The CDR3 is 15 residues long. V was clipped by 3 bases and J by 3 bases, with 15 bases between them. Germline V gene data show CDR1 as KGHSH and CDR2 as LQKENI. The CDR3: CASSPGMTSSYEQYF. The CDR3 nucleotides are TGTGCCAGCTCACCCGGAATGACTAGTAGCTACGAGCAGTACTTC.

The V call is TRBV7-9, the J call TRBJ2-5; D possibly corresponds to TRBD1 (6 bases). This CDR3 has 15 residues. CDR1 SEHNR and CDR2 FQNEAQ come from the germline V gene (reference sequence). V lost 4 bases to trimming and J lost 1 base, with 13 bases between them. The CDR3 DNA follows: TGTGCCAGCAGCTCGAAAGGACAGATCCAAGAGACCCAGTACTTC. It yields the protein CASSSKGQIQETQYF.

V is TRBV5-1 and J is TRBJ2-2; 9 nucleotides line up with TRBD2. The CDR3 totals 17 residues. CDR1 SGHRS and CDR2 YFSETQ come from the germline V gene. V shed 4 bases, J shed 7 bases, and the junction held 14 bases outside the gene matches. The CDR3 region is CASSPRVGAGGVGELFF. The DNA of the CDR3 is TGCGCCAGCAGCCCCAGGGTCGGAGCGGGAGGAGTCGGGGAGCTGTTTTTT.

The chain couples TRBV7-9 to TRBJ1-1; 8 nucleotides align to TRBD1. With 1 base clipped from V and 4 bases from J, the junction kept 2 bases outside the gene matches. CDR3 size: 14 residues. The germline V gene has CDR1 SEHNR and CDR2 FQNEAQ (reference sequence). Written as DNA, the CDR3 is TGTGCCAGCAGCTTAGGGACAGGGACCACTGAAGCTTTCTTT. Amino acid sequence: CASSLGTGTTEAFF.

This chain connects TRBV9 to TRBJ2-1; the match to TRBD2 covers 10 bases. J lost 5 bases, V lost 4 bases, and 6 bases had no gene match. Germline values: CDR1 SGDLS, CDR2 YYNGEE. CDR3 size: 15 residues. The CDR3 protein is CASSIFLAGDNEQFF. DNA of the CDR3: TGTGCCAGCAGCATATTTCTAGCGGGAGACAATGAGCAGTTCTTC.

The rearrangement uses TRBV28 and TRBJ2-1, with a possible D match to TRBD1 (6 bases). CDR1 is MDHEN, CDR2 SYDVKM, per germline. V lost 5 bases and J 3 bases, leaving 14 bases between the germline ends. The CDR3 consists of 15 residues. The CDR3 here is CASSHRTAVYNEQFF. Written as DNA, the CDR3 is TGTGCCAGCAGTCACCGGACAGCGGTCTACAATGAGCAGTTCTTC. Complete variable domain (other parts from reference TRBV28 and TRBJ2-1): DVKVTQSSRYLVKRTGEKVFLECVQDMDHENMFWYRQDPGLGLRLIYFSYDVKMKEKGDIPEGYSVSREKKERFSLILESASTNQTSMYLCASSHRTAVYNEQFFGPGTRLTVL.

This chain links TRBV7-8 with TRBJ1-1; TRBD1 matches 10 bases. Germline CDR1 reads SGHVS; CDR2 reads FQNEAQ. The V segment lost 2 bases and the J segment 4 bases; nucleotides outside the gene matches: 1. The CDR3 covers 14 residues. Here the CDR3 reads CASSLRDRGTEAFF. Written as DNA, the CDR3 is TGTGCCAGCAGCTTAAGGGACAGGGGCACTGAAGCTTTCTTT.

This chain uses TRBV7-2 with TRBJ2-5, with a tentative D call TRBD1 (5 bases). Per germline, CDR1 SGHTA and CDR2 FQGNSA. The CDR3 has 14 amino acids. The germline V and J ends were trimmed by 3 bases and 3 bases, with 11 bases remaining between them. This CDR3 reads CASSFAVTEETQYF. The CDR3, as DNA: TGTGCCAGCAGCTTTGCTGTGACAGAAGAGACCCAGTACTTC.

This rearrangement joins TRBV28 to TRBJ2-1; 11 bases agree with TRBD1. V lost 7 bases to trimming and J lost 4 bases; unmatched junction nucleotides: 6. This CDR3 has 15 amino acids. Looked up from germline, CDR1 is MDHEN and CDR2 is SYDVKM. The CDR3 nucleotides read TGTGCCAGCATCCCGGACAGGGGGCTGTACAATGAGCAGTTCTTC. Amino acid sequence: CASIPDRGLYNEQFF. The full variable domain, rest sourced from reference TRBV28 and TRBJ2-1, is DVKVTQSSRYLVKRTGEKVFLECVQDMDHENMFWYRQDPGLGLRLIYFSYDVKMKEKGDIPEGYSVSREKKERFSLILESASTNQTSMYLCASIPDRGLYNEQFFGPGTRLTVL.